These 10 T cell receptor beta chains share one sample of origin, sequenced in a study of sequential checkpoint blockade in melanoma. The method was immunoSEQ multiplex PCR; TCRdb's version includes in-frame clones alone and lacks a portion of them. The table has 9,500 to 15,000 clones, approximately 83% seen once. Specified treatment: randomized to nivolumab then ipilimumab (arm A) or the reverse (arm B). The sample consisted of CD8+ T cells sorted from blood (inferred from file names), taken from a patient given nivolumab and ipilimumab in sequence. The receptors derive from a human donor with melanoma.

This chain joins TRBV7-8 and TRBJ2-2; 7 bases agree with TRBD1. The germline V gene encodes CDR1 SGHVS and CDR2 FQNEAQ. V dropped 2 bases and J dropped 5; count of bases not matched to a gene: 11. The CDR3 runs 17 residues. The CDR3 spells CASSLLTGFYRTGELFF. The CDR3 DNA reads as TGTGCCAGCAGCTTATTGACAGGGTTTTATCGAACCGGGGAGCTGTTTTTT.

This clone was seen just once. The chain is built from TRBV10-3 and TRBJ2-5; D is possibly TRBD1 (6 bases). This CDR3 region has 12 residues. CDR1 and CDR2 from the germline V gene are ENHRY and SYGVKD. Trimming shortened V by 6 bases and J by 7 bases, and 12 bases separated the two germline ends. The DNA of the CDR3 is TGTGCCATCAGAACAGGGTGGGGGACCCAGTACTTC. Amino acids: CAIRTGWGTQYF.

V gene TRBV4-3 combines with J gene TRBJ2-7; D possibly corresponds to TRBD1 (5 bases). There are 15 residues in the CDR3. Trimming removed 0 bases from V and 1 base from J, with 10 bases in between. The germline CDR1 and CDR2 sequences are LGHNA and YSLEER. Written as DNA, the CDR3 is TGCGCCAGCAGCCAAGAGCAGGGAAGGTCCTACGAGCAGTACTTC. This encodes CASSQEQGRSYEQYF.

The CDR3 spells CASRPRTGGDGNTIYF. The DNA for the CDR3 is TGTGCCAGCAGACCCCGGACAGGGGGGGATGGAAACACCATATATTTT. The V and J genes are TRBV2 and TRBJ1-3; 10 nucleotides match TRBD1. The CDR3 covers 16 residues. Germline values: CDR1 SNHLY, CDR2 FYNNEI. The V and J ends lost 6 bases and 3 bases, in that order; junction bases with no gene match: 8.

This chain links TRBV7-9 with TRBJ2-2; maybe TRBD1 (6 bases). The length of the CDR3 is 14 residues. V was trimmed by 3 bases and J by 4 bases, leaving 9 bases between them. Germline-derived CDR1 and CDR2 are SEHNR and FQNEAQ (reference sequence). The CDR3: CASSFGTTTGELFF. The CDR3 DNA sequence: TGTGCCAGCAGCTTTGGGACAACCACCGGGGAGCTGTTTTTT.

The chain links TRBV28 to TRBJ2-7, with D perhaps matching TRBD1 (6 bases). CDR3 size: 14 residues. Trimming removed 6 bases at V and 0 bases at J, with 12 bases between. Germline V gives CDR1 MDHEN, CDR2 SYDVKM. This CDR3 reads CASSPGQFSYEQYF. CDR3 bases: TGTGCCAGCAGCCCTGGACAGTTCTCCTACGAGCAGTACTTC.

The chain joins TRBV9 to TRBJ2-5; the D gene is possibly TRBD2 (6 bases). Germline V gives CDR1 SGDLS, CDR2 YYNGEE. CDR3 length: 13 residues. The V and J ends lost 7 bases and 7 bases respectively, with 17 bases between them. CDR3 residues: CASGRGSQSTQYF. Written as DNA, the CDR3 is TGTGCCAGCGGTCGGGGGAGCCAATCGACCCAGTACTTC.

The chain links TRBV6-5 to TRBJ2-7; D ambiguous. The germline CDR1 and CDR2 sequences are MNHEY and SVGAGI. CDR3 length equals 13 residues. V lost 2 bases and J 2 bases, leaving 7 bases between the germline ends. The CDR3 reads CASSYRSTYEQYF. CDR3 nucleotide sequence: TGTGCCAGCAGTTACCGGTCCACCTACGAGCAGTACTTC.

This chain links TRBV5-6 with TRBJ2-3; 9 bases align to TRBD2. The germline V gene encodes CDR1 SGHDT and CDR2 YYEEEE. The CDR3 has 18 amino acids. Trimming took 2 bases from V and 4 from J; bases not matched to a gene: 14. The CDR3 loop reads CASSFPGGGGAGADTQYF. CDR3 in DNA: TGTGCCAGCAGCTTCCCCGGGGGCGGGGGGGCAGGCGCAGATACGCAGTATTTT.

The V and J genes are TRBV7-2 and TRBJ1-4, with unresolved D. V was pared by 1 base and J by 0 bases, with 9 bases between. The CDR3 is 16 amino acids. Germline CDR1 reads SGHTA; CDR2 reads FQGNSA. The CDR3 DNA reads as TGTGCCAGCAGCTTAGGGGCCAGTGCAACTAATGAAAAACTGTTTTTT. Residues: CASSLGASATNEKLFF.